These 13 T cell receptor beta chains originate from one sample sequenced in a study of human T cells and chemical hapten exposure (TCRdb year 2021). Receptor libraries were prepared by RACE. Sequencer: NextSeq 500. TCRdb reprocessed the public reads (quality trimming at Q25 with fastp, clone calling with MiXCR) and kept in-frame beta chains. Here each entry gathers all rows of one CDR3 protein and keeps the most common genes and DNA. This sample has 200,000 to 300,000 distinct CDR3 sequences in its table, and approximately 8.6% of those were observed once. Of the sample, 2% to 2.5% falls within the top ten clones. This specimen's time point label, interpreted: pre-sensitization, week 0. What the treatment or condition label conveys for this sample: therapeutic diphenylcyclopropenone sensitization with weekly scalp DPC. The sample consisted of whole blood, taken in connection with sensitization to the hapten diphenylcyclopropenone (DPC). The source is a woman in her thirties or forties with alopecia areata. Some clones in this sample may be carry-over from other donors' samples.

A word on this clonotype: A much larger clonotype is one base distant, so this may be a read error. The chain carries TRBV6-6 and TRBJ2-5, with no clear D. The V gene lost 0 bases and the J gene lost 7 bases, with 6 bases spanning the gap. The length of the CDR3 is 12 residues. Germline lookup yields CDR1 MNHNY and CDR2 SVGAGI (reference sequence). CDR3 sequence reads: CASSYSRVTQYF. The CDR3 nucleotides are TGTGCCAGCAGTTACTCTCGAGTGACCCAGTACTTC.

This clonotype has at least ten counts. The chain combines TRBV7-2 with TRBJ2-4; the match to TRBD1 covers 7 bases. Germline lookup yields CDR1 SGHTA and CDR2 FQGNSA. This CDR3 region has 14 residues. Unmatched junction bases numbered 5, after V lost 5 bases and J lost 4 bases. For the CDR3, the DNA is TGTGCCAGCAGCCAACGACAGGGTAAAAACATTCAGTACTTC. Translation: CASSQRQGKNIQYF.

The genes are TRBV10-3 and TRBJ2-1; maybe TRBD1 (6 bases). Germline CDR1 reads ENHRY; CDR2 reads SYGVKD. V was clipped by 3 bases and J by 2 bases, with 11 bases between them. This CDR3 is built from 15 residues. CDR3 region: CAISDARGTYNEQFF. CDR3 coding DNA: TGTGCCATCAGTGACGCCAGGGGAACCTACAATGAGCAGTTCTTC.

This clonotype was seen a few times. CDR3 sequence reads: CASSQVEGTEAFF. The CDR3 nucleotides are TGCGCCAGCAGCCAAGTTGAGGGAACTGAAGCTTTCTTT. The chain employs TRBV4-3 and TRBJ1-1; D ambiguous. V was clipped by 1 base and J by 5 bases, with 8 bases between them. CDR1 is LGHNA and CDR2 is YSLEER in the germline V gene. The CDR3 extends over 13 amino acids.

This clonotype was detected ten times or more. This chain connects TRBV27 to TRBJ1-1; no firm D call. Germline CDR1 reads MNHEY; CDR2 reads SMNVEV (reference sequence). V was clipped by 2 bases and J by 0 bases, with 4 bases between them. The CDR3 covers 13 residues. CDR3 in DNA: TGTGCCAGCAGTTTACAGTTGAACACTGAAGCTTTCTTT. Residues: CASSLQLNTEAFF.

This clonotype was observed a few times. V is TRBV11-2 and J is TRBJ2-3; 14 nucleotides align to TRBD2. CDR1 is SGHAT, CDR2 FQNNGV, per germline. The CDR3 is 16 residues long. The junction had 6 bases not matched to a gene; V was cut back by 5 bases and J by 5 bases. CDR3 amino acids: CASSPRLAGGIDTQYF. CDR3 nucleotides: TGTGCCAGCAGCCCCAGACTAGCGGGAGGGATAGATACGCAGTATTTT.

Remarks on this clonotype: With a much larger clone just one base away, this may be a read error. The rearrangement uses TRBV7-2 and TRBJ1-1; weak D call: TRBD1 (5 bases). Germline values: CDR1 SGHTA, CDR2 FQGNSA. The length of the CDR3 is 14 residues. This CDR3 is CGSSPWGYNTEAFF. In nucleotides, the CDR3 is TGTGGCAGCAGCCCATGGGGGTATAACACTGAAGCTTTCTTT.

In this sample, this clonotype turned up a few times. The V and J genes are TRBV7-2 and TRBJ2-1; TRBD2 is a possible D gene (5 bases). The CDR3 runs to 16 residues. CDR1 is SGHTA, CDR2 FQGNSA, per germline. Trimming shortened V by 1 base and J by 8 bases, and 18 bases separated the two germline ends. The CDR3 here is CASSLVGTRTTDEQFF. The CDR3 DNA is TGTGCCAGCAGCTTAGTGGGCACTAGAACGACGGATGAGCAGTTCTTC.

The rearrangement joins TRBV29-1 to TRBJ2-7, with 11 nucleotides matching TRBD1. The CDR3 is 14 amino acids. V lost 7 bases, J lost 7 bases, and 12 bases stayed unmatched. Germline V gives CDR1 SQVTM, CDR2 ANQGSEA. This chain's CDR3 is CSAQLGQGAREQYF. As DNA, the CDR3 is TGCAGCGCCCAACTTGGACAGGGGGCGCGTGAGCAGTACTTC.

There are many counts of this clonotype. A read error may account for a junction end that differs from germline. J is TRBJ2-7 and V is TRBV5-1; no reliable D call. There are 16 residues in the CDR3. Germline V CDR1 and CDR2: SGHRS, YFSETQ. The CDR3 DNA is TGCGCCAGCAGCTTGACGATTTCAGGTCCCTCCCACGAGCAGTACTTC. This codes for CASSLTISGPSHEQYF.

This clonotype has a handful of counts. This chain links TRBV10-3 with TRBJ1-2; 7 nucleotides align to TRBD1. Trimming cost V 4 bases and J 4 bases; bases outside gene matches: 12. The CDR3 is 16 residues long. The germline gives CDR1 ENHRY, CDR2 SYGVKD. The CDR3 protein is CAISGSGTATLYGYTF. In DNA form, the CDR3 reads TGTGCCATCAGTGGTTCCGGGACAGCTACCCTCTATGGCTACACCTTC.

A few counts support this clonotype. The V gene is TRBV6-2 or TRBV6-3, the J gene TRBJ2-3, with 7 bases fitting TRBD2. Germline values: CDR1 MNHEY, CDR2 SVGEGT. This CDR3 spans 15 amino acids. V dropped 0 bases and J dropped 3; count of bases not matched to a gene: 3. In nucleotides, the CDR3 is TGTGCCAGCAGTTACTCGGGACTACGAACAGATACGCAGTATTTT. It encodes CASSYSGLRTDTQYF.

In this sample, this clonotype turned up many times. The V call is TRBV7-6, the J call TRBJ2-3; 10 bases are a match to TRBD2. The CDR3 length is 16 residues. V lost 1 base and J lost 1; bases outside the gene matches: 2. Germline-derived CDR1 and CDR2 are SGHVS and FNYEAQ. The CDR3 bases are TGTGCCAGCAGCTTAGACGGGACTAGCGGCACAGATACGCAGTATTTT. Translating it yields CASSLDGTSGTDTQYF.